This entry lists 2 T cell receptor beta chains sequenced from one sample in a study of monozygotic twins with inflammatory bowel disease. TCRdb re-called the 5' RACE reads, yielding one record per CDR3 amino acid sequence without DNA. The specimen's table records some 400,000 distinct CDR3 sequences. Specimen: blood. The source of these receptors is a human donor with ulcerative colitis or Crohn's disease, or a healthy co-twin of an affected twin (not recorded which).

CDR3 region: CASSLEQGSYEQYF. The V gene is TRBV5-1, the J gene TRBJ2-7; TCRdb selects TRBD1, and the lack of DNA leaves this call unchecked. CDR1 is SGHRS and CDR2 is YFSETQ in the germline V gene. This CDR3 comprises 14 residues. Using reference TRBV5-1 and TRBJ2-7 for the parts outside the CDR3, the full variable domain is KAGVTQTPRYLIKTRGQQVTLSCSPISGHRSVSWYQQTPGQGLQFLFEYFSETQRNKGNFPGRFSGRQFSNSRSEMNVSTLELGDSALYLCASSLEQGSYEQYFGPGTRLTVT.

The rearrangement links TRBV6-5 to TRBJ2-1. Germline CDR1 is MNHEY and CDR2 is SVGAGI. The CDR3 has 16 residues. CDR3 sequence reads: CASSYSADPRSSEQFF.